Listed below are T cell receptor beta chains from one sample, sequenced in a study of blood T cell repertoires in COVID-19. Sequencing used immunoSEQ multiplex PCR; TCRdb keeps in-frame clones, though not all of them. The data show 170,000 or so clones, roughly 85% seen once. Sequencing used PBMCs or T cells enriched from blood (not recorded which). The origin of the receptors is a woman between 18 and 29 years old who had recovered from COVID-19. CDR3s include the opening cysteine and the closing phenylalanine or tryptophan. D genes are given only for firm matches. The size entry is marked missing in some rows and otherwise reads once, few, many or a size class.

CDR3: CASSLLSGGLAKNIQYF
DNA: TGTGCCAGCAGTTTACTCTCAGGGGGCCTAGCCAAAAACATTCAGTACTTC
V: TRBV28
length: 17
size: NA
D: TRBD1
J: TRBJ2-4

CDR3: CASSQMDRNYGYTF
DNA: TGTGCCAGCAGTCAGATGGACAGAAACTATGGCTACACCTTC
V: TRBV6-5
length: 14
size: once
D: NA
J: TRBJ1-2

CDR3: CASSIGSGNTIYF
DNA: TGTGCCAGTAGTATCGGGTCTGGAAACACCATATATTTT
V: TRBV19
length: 13
size: NA
D: NA
J: TRBJ1-3

CDR3: CASSPGTGGTYEQYF
DNA: TGTGCCAGCAGCCCCGGGACAGGGGGCACCTACGAGCAGTACTTC
V: TRBV7-2
length: 15
size: NA
D: TRBD1
J: TRBJ2-7

CDR3: CASSQRPGTQYF
DNA: TGTGCCAGCAGCCAGAGGCCCGGAACGCAGTATTTT
V: TRBV7-2
length: 12
size: NA
D: NA
J: TRBJ2-3

CDR3: CASSYRQGTDTQYF
DNA: TGTGCCAGCAGTTATAGACAGGGCACAGATACGCAGTATTTT
V: TRBV2
length: 14
size: NA
D: NA
J: TRBJ2-3

CDR3: CAISEAGDKETQYF
DNA: TGTGCCATCAGTGAGGCGGGAGACAAAGAGACCCAGTACTTC
V: TRBV10-3
length: 14
size: NA
D: TRBD2
J: TRBJ2-5

CDR3: CATSQGLHTEAFF
DNA: TGTGCCACCAGTCAGGGGTTGCACACTGAAGCTTTCTTT
V: TRBV24-1
length: 13
size: few
D: NA
J: TRBJ1-1

CDR3: CASSQAGENTEAFF
DNA: TGTGCCAGCAGCCAAGCGGGAGAGAACACTGAAGCTTTCTTT
V: TRBV3-1/TRBV3-2
length: 14
size: NA
D: NA
J: TRBJ1-1

CDR3: CASSPSAGLAVEQFF
DNA: TGTGCCAGCAGCCCATCCGCAGGACTAGCCGTTGAGCAGTTCTTC
V: TRBV28
length: 15
size: NA
D: TRBD2
J: TRBJ2-1

CDR3: CASSRRLDQTEQFF
DNA: TGTGCCAGCAGCCGGAGGTTGGACCAAACTGAGCAGTTCTTC
V: TRBV7-3
length: 14
size: NA
D: NA
J: TRBJ2-1

CDR3: CASSPSGGMGNNEQFF
DNA: TGTGCCAGCAGCCCTAGCGGGGGGATGGGAAACAATGAGCAGTTCTTC
V: TRBV9
length: 16
size: NA
D: TRBD2
J: TRBJ2-1

CDR3: CASSLQGTGELFF
DNA: TGTGCCAGCAGTCTCCAGGGGACCGGGGAGCTGTTTTTT
V: TRBV2
length: 13
size: NA
D: NA
J: TRBJ2-2

CDR3: CASSLMPVLNEQFF
DNA: TGTGCCAGCAGCTTAATGCCGGTTCTAAATGAGCAGTTCTTC
V: TRBV7-3
length: 14
size: NA
D: NA
J: TRBJ2-1

CDR3: CASSFPGESEQYF
DNA: TGTGCCAGCAGCTTCCCAGGGGAATCCGAGCAGTACTTC
V: TRBV9
length: 13
size: once
D: NA
J: TRBJ2-7

CDR3: CASSPDRGYGYTF
DNA: TGTGCCAGCAGTCCGGACAGGGGTTATGGCTACACCTTC
V: TRBV6-5
length: 13
size: NA
D: TRBD1
J: TRBJ1-2

CDR3: CASSFTGHGYTF
DNA: TGCGCCAGCAGCTTCACAGGGCATGGCTACACCTTC
V: TRBV5-1
length: 12
size: once
D: NA
J: TRBJ1-2

CDR3: CASTIDRGYGYTF
DNA: TGTGCCAGTACGATAGACAGGGGTTATGGCTACACCTTC
V: TRBV28
length: 13
size: NA
D: TRBD1
J: TRBJ1-2

CDR3: CASRTGVYGYTF
DNA: TGTGCCAGTAGGACAGGGGTGTACGGCTACACCTTC
V: TRBV19
length: 12
size: NA
D: TRBD1
J: TRBJ1-2

CDR3: CASSARGQPQHF
DNA: TGTGCCAGCAGCGCAAGGGGGCAGCCCCAGCATTTT
V: TRBV3-1/TRBV3-2
length: 12
size: few
D: NA
J: TRBJ1-5

CDR3: CASSPLSINEQFF
DNA: TGTGCCAGCAGCCCACTAAGTATCAATGAGCAGTTCTTC
V: TRBV3-1/TRBV3-2
length: 13
size: once
D: NA
J: TRBJ2-1

CDR3: CASSFLPTSGPGNTIYF
DNA: TGCGCCAGCAGCTTCTTACCTACATCTGGGCCTGGAAACACCATATATTTT
V: TRBV5-1
length: 17
size: NA
D: NA
J: TRBJ1-3

CDR3: CASSLIDELDTQYF
DNA: TGCGCCAGCAGCTTGATCGATGAACTGGATACGCAGTATTTT
V: TRBV5-1
length: 14
size: NA
D: NA
J: TRBJ2-3

CDR3: CASSSGYGLGTDTQYF
DNA: TGTGCCAGTAGTTCAGGGTACGGGCTAGGTACAGATACGCAGTATTTT
V: TRBV19
length: 16
size: NA
D: NA
J: TRBJ2-3

CDR3: CASSIGQGVKPQHF
DNA: TGTGCCAGCAGCATAGGACAGGGGGTGAAGCCCCAGCATTTT
V: TRBV5-8
length: 14
size: NA
D: TRBD1
J: TRBJ1-5

CDR3: CASSLGQGSYEQYF
DNA: TGTGCCAGCAGCTTAGGACAGGGCTCCTACGAGCAGTACTTC
V: TRBV5-5
length: 14
size: few
D: TRBD1
J: TRBJ2-7

CDR3: CASSLGGGIQETQYF
DNA: TGTGCCAGCAGCTTAGGCGGGGGGATACAAGAGACCCAGTACTTC
V: TRBV5-4
length: 15
size: NA
D: TRBD2
J: TRBJ2-5

CDR3: CSASRDSYEQYF
DNA: TGCAGCGCTAGTAGAGACAGCTACGAGCAGTACTTC
V: TRBV29-1
length: 12
size: NA
D: NA
J: TRBJ2-7

CDR3: CASGRGGGSGEQFF
DNA: TGTGCCAGCGGTCGAGGCGGGGGTAGTGGTGAGCAGTTCTTC
V: TRBV7-2
length: 14
size: NA
D: TRBD2
J: TRBJ2-1

CDR3: CASWAGRGYEQYF
DNA: TGTGCCAGCTGGGCGGGAAGGGGTTACGAGCAGTACTTC
V: TRBV27
length: 13
size: NA
D: NA
J: TRBJ2-7

CDR3: CASSPITGFYGYTF
DNA: TGTGCCAGCTCGCCCATAACAGGGTTCTATGGCTACACCTTC
V: TRBV18
length: 14
size: NA
D: NA
J: TRBJ1-2

CDR3: CASSSPAGSRTGELFF
DNA: TGTGCCAGCAGTTCTCCGGCGGGGAGCCGGACCGGGGAGCTGTTTTTT
V: TRBV28
length: 16
size: NA
D: NA
J: TRBJ2-2

CDR3: CASSDGIGITPLHF
DNA: TGTGCCAGCAGTGACGGGATCGGGATCACACCCCTCCACTTT
V: TRBV6-4
length: 14
size: few
D: NA
J: TRBJ1-6

CDR3: CASSFTQGKVSGNTIYF
DNA: TGCGCCAGCAGCTTCACGCAGGGGAAGGTCTCTGGAAACACCATATATTTT
V: TRBV5-1
length: 17
size: few
D: NA
J: TRBJ1-3

CDR3: CASSLSGAGVDEQFF
DNA: TGTGCCAGCAGCTTATCTGGAGCGGGAGTGGATGAGCAGTTCTTC
V: TRBV7-3
length: 15
size: NA
D: TRBD2
J: TRBJ2-1

CDR3: CSVQDAGDSGELFF
DNA: TGCAGCGTTCAAGATGCCGGGGATTCCGGGGAGCTGTTTTTT
V: TRBV29-1
length: 14
size: NA
D: NA
J: TRBJ2-2

CDR3: CASSLGYGREPHTEAFF
DNA: TGTGCCAGCAGCTTAGGGTATGGGAGGGAACCCCACACTGAAGCTTTCTTT
V: TRBV7-6
length: 17
size: NA
D: NA
J: TRBJ1-1

CDR3: CASSWPFEAAYEQYF
DNA: TGTGCCAGCAGTTGGCCTTTTGAGGCTGCCTACGAGCAGTACTTC
V: TRBV6-2/TRBV6-3
length: 15
size: few
D: NA
J: TRBJ2-7

CDR3: CASSPTDRGNSPLHF
DNA: TGTGCCAGCAGCCCAACCGACAGGGGAAATTCACCCCTCCACTTT
V: TRBV28
length: 15
size: NA
D: TRBD1
J: TRBJ1-6

CDR3: CASTNGGNYGYTF
DNA: TGTGCCAGCACCAACGGGGGGAACTATGGCTACACCTTC
V: TRBV6-5
length: 13
size: NA
D: NA
J: TRBJ1-2

CDR3: CASSQYVGGGIEQYF
DNA: TGTGCCAGCAGTCAGTACGTAGGGGGTGGAATCGAGCAGTACTTC
V: TRBV13
length: 15
size: NA
D: NA
J: TRBJ2-7

CDR3: CSVATGAHQPQHF
DNA: TGCAGCGTTGCCACAGGGGCACATCAGCCCCAGCATTTT
V: TRBV29-1
length: 13
size: NA
D: TRBD1
J: TRBJ1-5

CDR3: CASSQATSGYNEQFF
DNA: TGTGCCAGCAGCCAGGCGACTAGCGGATACAATGAGCAGTTCTTC
V: TRBV4-2
length: 15
size: NA
D: TRBD2
J: TRBJ2-1

CDR3: CASRSHTEAFF
DNA: TGTGCCAGCAGGAGTCACACTGAAGCTTTCTTT
V: TRBV27
length: 11
size: NA
D: NA
J: TRBJ1-1

CDR3: CASSLGGGLGYTF
DNA: TGTGCCAGCAGCTTAGGCGGAGGGCTAGGCTACACCTTC
V: TRBV11-2
length: 13
size: NA
D: NA
J: TRBJ1-2

CDR3: CASVGGSLMFPSYNEQFF
DNA: TGTGCCAGCGTGGGGGGATCATTAATGTTCCCGAGCTACAATGAGCAGTTCTTC
V: TRBV7-9
length: 18
size: once
D: NA
J: TRBJ2-1

CDR3: CASSYFMLAANEQFF
DNA: TGTGCCAGCAGTTACTTTATGCTAGCGGCGAATGAGCAGTTCTTC
V: TRBV6-9
length: 15
size: NA
D: TRBD2
J: TRBJ2-1